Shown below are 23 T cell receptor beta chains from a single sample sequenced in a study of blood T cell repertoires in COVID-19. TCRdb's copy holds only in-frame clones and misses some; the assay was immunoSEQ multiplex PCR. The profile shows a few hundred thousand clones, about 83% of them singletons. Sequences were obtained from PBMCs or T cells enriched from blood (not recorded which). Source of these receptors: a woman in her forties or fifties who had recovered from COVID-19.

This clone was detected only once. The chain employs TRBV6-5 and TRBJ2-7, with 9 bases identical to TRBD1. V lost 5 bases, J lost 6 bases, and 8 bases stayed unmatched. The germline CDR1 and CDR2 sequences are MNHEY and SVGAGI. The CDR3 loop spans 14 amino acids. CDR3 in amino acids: CASSHGQGRSEQYF. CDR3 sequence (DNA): TGTGCCAGCAGTCACGGACAGGGGAGGAGCGAGCAGTACTTC.

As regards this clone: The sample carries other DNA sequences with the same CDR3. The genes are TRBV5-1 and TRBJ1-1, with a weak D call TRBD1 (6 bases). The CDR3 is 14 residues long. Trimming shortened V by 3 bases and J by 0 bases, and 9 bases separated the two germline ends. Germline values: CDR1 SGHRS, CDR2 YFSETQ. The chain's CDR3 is CASSSTGMNTEAFF. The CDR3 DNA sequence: TGCGCCAGCAGCTCGACAGGAATGAACACTGAAGCTTTCTTT.

The CDR3 DNA sequence: TGTGCCAGCAGCCACCGGGACAGGGATGGCTACACCTTC. Amino acid sequence: CASSHRDRDGYTF. The chain has TRBV7-9 and TRBJ1-2; 9 bases line up with TRBD1. Germline-derived CDR1 and CDR2 are SEHNR and FQNEAQ (reference sequence). CDR3 size: 13 residues. V lost 5 bases and J lost 6; bases outside the gene matches: 4.

Here the CDR3 DNA reads TGTGCCAGCAGCCGCTTGGGGGCTACCTACGAGCAGTACTTC. Its translation: CASSRLGATYEQYF. The genes are TRBV6-5 and TRBJ2-7; possible D gene TRBD1, 6 bases. The CDR3 contains 14 residues. Between the trimmed V and J ends, which lost 6 bases and 2 bases, there was a span of 14 bases. Germline loops: CDR1 MNHEY, CDR2 SVGAGI.

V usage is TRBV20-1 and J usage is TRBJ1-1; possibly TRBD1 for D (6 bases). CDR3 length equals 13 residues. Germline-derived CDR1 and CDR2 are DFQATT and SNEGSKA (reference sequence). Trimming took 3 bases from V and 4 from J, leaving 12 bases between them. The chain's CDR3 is CSASSPRGTEAFF. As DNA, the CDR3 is TGCAGTGCTAGTTCTCCCAGGGGCACTGAAGCTTTCTTT.

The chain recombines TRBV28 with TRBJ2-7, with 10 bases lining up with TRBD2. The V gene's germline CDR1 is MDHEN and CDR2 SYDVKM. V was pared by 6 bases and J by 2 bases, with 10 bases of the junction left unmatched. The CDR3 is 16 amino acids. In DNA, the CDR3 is TGTGCCAGCAGCGAACAATTGGGACTAGCGACCTACGAGCAGTACTTC. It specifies CASSEQLGLATYEQYF.

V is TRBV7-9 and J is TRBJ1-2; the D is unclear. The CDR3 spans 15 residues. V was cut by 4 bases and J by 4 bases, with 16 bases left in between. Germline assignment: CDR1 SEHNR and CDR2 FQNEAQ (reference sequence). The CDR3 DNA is TGTGCCAGCAGCTCTACAGAATCCCCTTCCTATGGCTACACCTTC. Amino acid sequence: CASSSTESPSYGYTF.

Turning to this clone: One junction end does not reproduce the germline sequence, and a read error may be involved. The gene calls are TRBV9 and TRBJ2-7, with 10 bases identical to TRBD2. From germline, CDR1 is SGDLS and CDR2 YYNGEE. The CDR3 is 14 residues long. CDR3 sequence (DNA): TGTCCCAGCAGCCGAGCGGGGGGGGTACACGAGCAGTACTTC. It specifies CPSSRAGGVHEQYF. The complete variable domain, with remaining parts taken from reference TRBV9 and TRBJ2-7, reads DSGVTQTPKHLITATGQRVTLRCSPRSGDLSVYWYQQSLDQGLQFLIQYYNGEERAKGNILERFSAQQFPDLHSELNLSSLELGDSALYFCPSSRAGGVHEQYFGPGTRLTVT.

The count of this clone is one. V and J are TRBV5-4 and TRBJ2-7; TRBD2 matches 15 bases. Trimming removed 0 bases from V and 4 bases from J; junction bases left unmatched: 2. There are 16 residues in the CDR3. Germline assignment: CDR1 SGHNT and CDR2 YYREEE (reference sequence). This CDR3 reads CASSLGGTSGGYEQYF. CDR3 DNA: TGTGCCAGCAGCTTGGGAGGGACTAGCGGGGGGTACGAGCAGTACTTC.

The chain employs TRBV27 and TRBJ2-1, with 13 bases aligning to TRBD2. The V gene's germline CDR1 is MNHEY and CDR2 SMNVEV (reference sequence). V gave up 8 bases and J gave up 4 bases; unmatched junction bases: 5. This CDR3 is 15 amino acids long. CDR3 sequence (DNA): TGTGCCAGCGCACTAGCGGGGGGGTTTTACAATGAGCAGTTCTTC. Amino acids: CASALAGGFYNEQFF.

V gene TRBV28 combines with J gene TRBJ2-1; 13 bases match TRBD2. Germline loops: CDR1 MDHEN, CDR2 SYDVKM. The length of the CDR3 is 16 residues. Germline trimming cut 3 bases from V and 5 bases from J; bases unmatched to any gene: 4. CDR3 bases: TGTGCCAGCAGTTTTACTAGCGGGGGGGTCGACAATGAGCAGTTCTTC. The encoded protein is CASSFTSGGVDNEQFF.

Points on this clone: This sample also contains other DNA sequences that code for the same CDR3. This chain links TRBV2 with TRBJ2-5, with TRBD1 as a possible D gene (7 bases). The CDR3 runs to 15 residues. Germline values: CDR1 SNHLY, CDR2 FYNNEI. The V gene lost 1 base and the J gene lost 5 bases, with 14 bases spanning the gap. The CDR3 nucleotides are TGTGCCAGCAGTGAAGACAGGGGAGGCTGGGAGACCCAGTACTTC. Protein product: CASSEDRGGWETQYF.

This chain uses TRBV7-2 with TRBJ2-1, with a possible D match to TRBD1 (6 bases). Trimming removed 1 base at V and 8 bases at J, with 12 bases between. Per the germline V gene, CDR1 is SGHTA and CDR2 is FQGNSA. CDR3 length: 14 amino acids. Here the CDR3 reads CASSLDARGDEQFF. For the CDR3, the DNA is TGTGCCAGCAGCTTAGACGCCAGGGGAGATGAGCAGTTCTTC.

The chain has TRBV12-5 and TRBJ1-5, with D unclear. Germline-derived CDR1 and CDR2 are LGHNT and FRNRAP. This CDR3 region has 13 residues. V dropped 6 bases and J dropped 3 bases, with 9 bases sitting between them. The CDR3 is CASGRIANQPQHF. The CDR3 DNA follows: TGTGCTAGTGGGCGCATAGCCAATCAGCCCCAGCATTTT.

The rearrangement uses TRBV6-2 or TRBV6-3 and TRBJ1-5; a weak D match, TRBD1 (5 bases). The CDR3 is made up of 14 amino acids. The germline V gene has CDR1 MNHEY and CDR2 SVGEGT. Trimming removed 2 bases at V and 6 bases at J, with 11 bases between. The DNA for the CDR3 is TGTGCCAGCAGTTACCGGCAGGGCGGTCAGCCCCAGCATTTT. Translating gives CASSYRQGGQPQHF.

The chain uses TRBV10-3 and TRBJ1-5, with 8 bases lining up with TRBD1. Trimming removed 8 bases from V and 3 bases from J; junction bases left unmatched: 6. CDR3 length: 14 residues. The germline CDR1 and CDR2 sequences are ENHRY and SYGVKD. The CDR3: CAIGLTGANQPQHF. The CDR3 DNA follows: TGTGCCATCGGACTGACAGGGGCCAATCAGCCCCAGCATTTT.

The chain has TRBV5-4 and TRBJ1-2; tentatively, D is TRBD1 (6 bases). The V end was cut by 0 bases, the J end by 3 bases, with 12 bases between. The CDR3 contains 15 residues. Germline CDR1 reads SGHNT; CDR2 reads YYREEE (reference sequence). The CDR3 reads CASSLVGAADYGYTF. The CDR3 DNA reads TGTGCCAGCAGCTTGGTGGGGGCGGCGGACTATGGCTACACCTTC.

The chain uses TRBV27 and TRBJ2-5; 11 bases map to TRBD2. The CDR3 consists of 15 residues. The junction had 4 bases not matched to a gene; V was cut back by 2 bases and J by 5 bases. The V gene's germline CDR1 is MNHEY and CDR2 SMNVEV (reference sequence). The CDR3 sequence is CASSLRLAGLETQYF. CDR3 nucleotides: TGTGCCAGCAGTTTACGACTAGCGGGGTTGGAGACCCAGTACTTC.

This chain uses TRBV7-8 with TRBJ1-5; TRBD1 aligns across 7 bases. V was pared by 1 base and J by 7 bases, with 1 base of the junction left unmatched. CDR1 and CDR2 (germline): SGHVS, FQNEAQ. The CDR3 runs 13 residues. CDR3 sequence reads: CASSLDRGQPQHF. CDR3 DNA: TGTGCCAGCAGCTTAGACAGGGGACAGCCCCAGCATTTT.

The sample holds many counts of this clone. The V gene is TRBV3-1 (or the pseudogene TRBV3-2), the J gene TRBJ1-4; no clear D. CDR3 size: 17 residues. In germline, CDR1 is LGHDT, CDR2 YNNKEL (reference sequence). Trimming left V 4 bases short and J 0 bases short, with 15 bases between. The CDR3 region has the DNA TGTGCCAGCAGCCGTTTTGCTACAGCCACAACTAATGAAAAACTGTTTTTT. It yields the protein CASSRFATATTNEKLFF.

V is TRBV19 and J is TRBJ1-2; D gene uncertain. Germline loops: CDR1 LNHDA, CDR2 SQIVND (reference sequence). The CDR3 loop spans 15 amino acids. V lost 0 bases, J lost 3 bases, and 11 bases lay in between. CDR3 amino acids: CASSIDRSSYYGYTF. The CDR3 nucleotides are TGTGCCAGTAGTATAGATCGGAGCAGCTACTATGGCTACACCTTC.

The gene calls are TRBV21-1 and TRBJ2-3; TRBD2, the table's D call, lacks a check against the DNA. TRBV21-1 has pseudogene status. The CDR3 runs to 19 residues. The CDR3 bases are TGTGCCAGCAGCAAAAGGCTTGGGAGGGCAGGGGCTAGCGCAGATACGCAGTATTTT. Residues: CASSKRLGRAGASADTQYF.

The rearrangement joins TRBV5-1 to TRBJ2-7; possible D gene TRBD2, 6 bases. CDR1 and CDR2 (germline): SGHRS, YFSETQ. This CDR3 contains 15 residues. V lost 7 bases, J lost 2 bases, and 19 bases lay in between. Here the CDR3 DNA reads TGCGCCAGCGCGCTTATCCCGGGACTCACCTACGAGCAGTACTTC. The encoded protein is CASALIPGLTYEQYF.